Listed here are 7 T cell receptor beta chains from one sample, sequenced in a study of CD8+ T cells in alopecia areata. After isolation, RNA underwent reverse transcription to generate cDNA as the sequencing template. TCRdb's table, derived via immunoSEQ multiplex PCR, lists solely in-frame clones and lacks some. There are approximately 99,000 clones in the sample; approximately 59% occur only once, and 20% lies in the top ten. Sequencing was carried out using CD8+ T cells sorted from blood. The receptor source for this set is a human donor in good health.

CDR3 nucleotide sequence: TGTGCCAGCAGGCCCGGGAGGGGCTCCTACAATGAGCAGTTCTTC. Its protein product is CASRPGRGSYNEQFF. This rearrangement joins TRBV7-9 to TRBJ2-1; 8 nucleotides align to TRBD2. This CDR3 comprises 15 residues. With V trimmed by 6 bases and J by 0 bases, 4 bases remained unmatched. The germline V gene has CDR1 SEHNR and CDR2 FQNEAQ (reference sequence). The full variable domain, completed using reference TRBV7-9 and TRBJ2-1, is DTGVSQNPRHKITKRGQNVTFRCDPISEHNRLYWYRQTLGQGPEFLTYFQNEAQLEKSRLLSDRFSAERPKGSFSTLEIQRTEQGDSAMYLCASRPGRGSYNEQFFGPGTRLTVL.

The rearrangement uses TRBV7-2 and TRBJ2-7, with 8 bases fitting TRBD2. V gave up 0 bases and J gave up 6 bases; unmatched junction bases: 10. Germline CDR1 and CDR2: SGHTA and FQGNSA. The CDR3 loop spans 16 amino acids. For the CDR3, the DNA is TGTGCCAGCAGCTTAGCGTGGGTAGCGGGGTTGTTCGAGCAGTACTTC. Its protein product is CASSLAWVAGLFEQYF. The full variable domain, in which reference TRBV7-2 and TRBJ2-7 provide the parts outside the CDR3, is GAGVSQSPSNKVTEKGKDVELRCDPISGHTALYWYRQSLGQGLEFLIYFQGNSAPDKSGLPSDRFSAERTGGSVSTLTIQRTQQEDSAVYLCASSLAWVAGLFEQYFGPGTRLTVT.

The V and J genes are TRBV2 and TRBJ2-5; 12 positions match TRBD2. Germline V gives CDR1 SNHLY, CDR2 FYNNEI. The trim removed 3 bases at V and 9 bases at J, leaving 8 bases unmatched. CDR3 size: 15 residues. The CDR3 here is CASSESTSGRVAQYF. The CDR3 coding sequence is TGTGCCAGCAGTGAGTCGACTAGCGGGAGAGTGGCCCAGTACTTC.

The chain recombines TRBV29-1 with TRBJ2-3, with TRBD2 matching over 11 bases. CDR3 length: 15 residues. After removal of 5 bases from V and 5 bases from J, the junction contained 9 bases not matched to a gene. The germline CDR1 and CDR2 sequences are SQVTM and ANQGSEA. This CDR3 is CSVTLETSGVDTQYF. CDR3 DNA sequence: TGCAGCGTTACGCTAGAGACTAGCGGGGTAGATACGCAGTATTTT.

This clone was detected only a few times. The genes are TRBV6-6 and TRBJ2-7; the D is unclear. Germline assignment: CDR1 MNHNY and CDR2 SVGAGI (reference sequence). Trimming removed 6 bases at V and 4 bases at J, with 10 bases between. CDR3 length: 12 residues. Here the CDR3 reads CASSSVRYEQYF. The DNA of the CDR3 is TGTGCCAGCAGCTCTGTCCGATACGAGCAGTACTTC.

CDR3 nucleotides: TGCGCCAGCAGCCCTGACAGGGGGTGGAACACCGGGGAGCTGTTTTTT. Translating gives CASSPDRGWNTGELFF. The rearrangement uses TRBV5-1 and TRBJ2-2; 9 nucleotides agree with TRBD1. Germline CDR1 is SGHRS and CDR2 is YFSETQ. Trimming took 4 bases from V and 1 from J; bases not matched to a gene: 5. The CDR3 has 16 amino acids.

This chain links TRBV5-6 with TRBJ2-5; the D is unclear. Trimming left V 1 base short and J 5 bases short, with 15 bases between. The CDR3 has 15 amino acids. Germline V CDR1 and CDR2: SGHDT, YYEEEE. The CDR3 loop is CASSLWEPFGETQYF. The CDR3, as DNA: TGTGCCAGCAGCTTGTGGGAACCCTTTGGGGAGACCCAGTACTTC.